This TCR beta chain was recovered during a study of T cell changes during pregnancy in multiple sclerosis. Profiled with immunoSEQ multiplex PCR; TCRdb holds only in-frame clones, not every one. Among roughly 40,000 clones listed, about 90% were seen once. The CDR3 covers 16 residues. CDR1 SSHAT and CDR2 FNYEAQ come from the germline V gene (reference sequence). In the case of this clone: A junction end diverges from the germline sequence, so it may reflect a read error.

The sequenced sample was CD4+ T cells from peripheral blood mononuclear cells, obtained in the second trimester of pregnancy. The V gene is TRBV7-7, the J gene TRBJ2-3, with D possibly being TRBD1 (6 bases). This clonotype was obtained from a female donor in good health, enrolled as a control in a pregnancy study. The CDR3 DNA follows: TGTGCTAGCAGCAGAGAGGGGGACCGGGCCTCGTCGAACATGTATTTT. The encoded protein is CASSREGDRASSNMYF.